Presented here are 9 T cell receptor beta chains from one specimen sequenced in a study of cytomegalovirus exposure and HLA in healthy donors. 13 Jbeta primers and 60 Vbeta primers were used for the PCR. Produced via immunoSEQ multiplex PCR; TCRdb's table is partial and in-frame only. Of about 60,000 clones listed, approximately 80% were seen once; the top ten hold 2.5% to 3.5%. Sequencing was performed on PBMCs. Receptors originate from a woman in her twenties or thirties in good health and CMV-seronegative.

This clone has only a few counts. The chain combines TRBV11-3 with TRBJ2-7; D not resolved. This CDR3 contains 13 residues. The V gene lost 1 base and the J gene lost 3 bases, with 7 bases spanning the gap. CDR1 SGHNT and CDR2 YENEEA come from the germline V gene. The CDR3: CASSLGGGYEQYV. In DNA form, the CDR3 reads TGTGCCAGCAGCTTAGGCGGCGGCTACGAGCAGTACGTC.

The sample holds a few counts of this clone. This sequence joins TRBV18 and TRBJ2-7; TRBD1 matches 7 bases. The CDR3 sequence is 14 residues long. With V trimmed by 3 bases and J by 2 bases, 4 bases remained unmatched. Germline CDR1 reads KGHSH; CDR2 reads LQKENI. CDR3 amino acids: CASSPSDRPYEQYF. For the CDR3, the DNA is TGTGCCAGCTCACCTTCGGACAGGCCCTACGAGCAGTACTTC.

V is TRBV10-3 and J is TRBJ2-2; 8 bases align to TRBD2. The germline CDR1 and CDR2 sequences are ENHRY and SYGVKD. The CDR3 covers 16 residues. J gave up 0 bases and V 9 bases, and 9 bases lay outside the gene matches. This CDR3 is CAIGLAETTNTGELFF. The CDR3 DNA reads as TGTGCCATTGGACTAGCAGAGACAACGAACACCGGGGAGCTGTTTTTT.

The genes are TRBV7-9 and TRBJ1-1, with a tentative D call TRBD1 (6 bases). This CDR3 spans 13 amino acids. Trimming took off 7 bases at V and 3 bases at J, with 12 bases between the two ends. Germline lookup yields CDR1 SEHNR and CDR2 FQNEAQ (reference sequence). CDR3 residues: CASTWEGDTEAFF. The DNA of the CDR3 is TGTGCCAGCACCTGGGAGGGGGACACTGAAGCTTTCTTT. Supplemented by reference TRBV7-9 and TRBJ1-1, the full variable domain reads DTGVSQNPRHKITKRGQNVTFRCDPISEHNRLYWYRQTLGQGPEFLTYFQNEAQLEKSRLLSDRFSAERPKGSFSTLEIQRTEQGDSAMYLCASTWEGDTEAFFGQGTRLTVV.

The chain joins TRBV5-1 to TRBJ2-5; TRBD1 matches 7 bases. The junction had 13 bases not matched to a gene; V was cut back by 3 bases and J by 2 bases. This CDR3 region has 17 residues. Germline loops: CDR1 SGHRS, CDR2 YFSETQ. In nucleotides, the CDR3 is TGCGCCAGCAGCTCTCGGTCTAGACGGGACAGTCAAGAGACCCAGTACTTC. It yields the protein CASSSRSRRDSQETQYF. Complete variable domain (other parts from reference TRBV5-1 and TRBJ2-5): KAGVTQTPRYLIKTRGQQVTLSCSPISGHRSVSWYQQTPGQGLQFLFEYFSETQRNKGNFPGRFSGRQFSNSRSEMNVSTLELGDSALYLCASSSRSRRDSQETQYFGPGTRLLVL.

The chain recombines TRBV6-1 with TRBJ2-1; TRBD1 matches at 9 bases. V shed 5 bases and J 5 bases; nucleotides not matched to a gene: 4. Germline V gene sequence: CDR1 MNHNS, CDR2 SASEGT. This CDR3 region has 14 residues. CDR3 loop: CASSTGTGHNEQFF. CDR3 coding DNA: TGTGCCAGCAGTACCGGGACAGGGCACAATGAGCAGTTCTTC.

The rearrangement links TRBV9 to TRBJ2-2, with a possible D match to TRBD1 (5 bases). The germline gives CDR1 SGDLS, CDR2 YYNGEE. V gave up 0 bases and J gave up 3 bases, with 9 bases separating them. The CDR3 totals 15 residues. CDR3 DNA sequence: TGTGCCAGCAGCGTAGAGGGGTATTACACCGGGGAGCTGTTTTTT. This codes for CASSVEGYYTGELFF.

This rearrangement joins TRBV5-1 to TRBJ1-3; 8 bases are shared with TRBD1. V was pared by 4 bases and J by 2 bases, with 8 bases of the junction left unmatched. The CDR3 is 16 residues long. CDR1 and CDR2 from the germline V gene are SGHRS and YFSETQ. The chain's CDR3 is CASSPGQESAGNTIYF. CDR3 in DNA: TGCGCCAGCAGCCCGGGACAGGAGTCAGCTGGAAACACCATATATTTT.

The V call is TRBV4-3, the J call TRBJ1-2; TRBD1 might be the D (5 bases). The CDR3 runs 16 residues. Trimming shortened V by 0 bases and J by 8 bases, and 19 bases separated the two germline ends. Per the germline V gene, CDR1 is LGHNA and CDR2 is YSLEER. CDR3 nucleotides: TGCGCCAGCAGCCAAGACGTGGACACTCTATTCTCCGGCTACACCTTC. Translating gives CASSQDVDTLFSGYTF.